One and the same sample provided the 2 T cell receptor beta chains below, sequenced in a study of tissue T cells after allogeneic stem cell transplantation (dated by TCRdb to the early 2020s). The time point label for this specimen denotes: mouse harvest day 7 after allogeneic transplant. Each mouse graft consisted of 10^7 T-cell-depleted bone marrow cells plus 10^6 splenic CD5+ T cells and was given by tail vein injection. Receptors were amplified or captured by the immunoSEQ multiplex PCR assay. Entries here come from immuneACCESS through TCRdb and include only in-frame sequences with V and J called. Some clones fail to appear in such tables; in the studies checked, an unresolved V gene covers under half of the shortfall, and the cause of the remainder is unknown. The sample profile shows about 7,900 clones; roughly 51% of them were found once. Of the sample, roughly 8.9% falls within the top ten clones.

The sequenced sample was gut tissue. Receptors were obtained from a female BALB/c mouse given C57BL/6 T cells with graft-versus-host disease after an allogeneic hematopoietic cell transplant.

This clone is judged medium-sized. Gene names follow the mouse nomenclature. The read stops 1 residue short of the end of the CDR3; the missing end is completed from the germline J gene. This chain connects TRBV16 to TRBJ2-7; D gene ambiguous. With 0 bases removed from V and 3 bases from J, the gap between germline ends came to 3 bases. Germline values: CDR1 SGHSA, CDR2 FRNQAP. The CDR3 has 12 residues. The CDR3 is CASSLDSYEQYF. CDR3 bases read: TGTGCAAGCAGCTTAGACAGCTATGAACAGTAC.

Note on this clone: Gene names and germline refer to mouse. CDR3 bases read: TGTGCCAGCAGTGAAGGACAGACTAACTCCGACTACACC. It specifies CASSEGQTNSDYT. The CDR3 in its entirety is CASSEGQTNSDYTF. V is TRBV13-3 and J is TRBJ1-2, with D possibly matching TRBD1 (6 bases). The read is 1 residue too short to cover the CDR3 end, so that end is filled in from the germline J gene. V was trimmed by 2 bases and J by 2 bases, leaving 10 bases between them. Germline lookup yields CDR1 NNHDY and CDR2 SYVADS. This CDR3 has 14 residues.